This T cell receptor beta chain was obtained from a study of shared clonotypes between healthy human individuals. Study details: Per donor, three plates held CD4 naive cells, three held CD4 memory, two held CD8 naive and one held CD8 memory. Study-wide results and limits: Clonotypes that were shared across four donors made up around 5% of naive CD4 clonotypes.

Details on this clone: Its antigen is as yet unknown.

Naive CD8 isolation took CD45RO-negative cells positively selected for CCR7 and excluded terminally differentiated effector memory CD45RA+ cells. V was cut by 8 bases and J by 3 bases, with 17 bases left in between. The CDR3 is 14 residues long. Germline V CDR1 and CDR2: SGHTA, FQGNSA. Libraries were prepared by immunoSEQ multiplex PCR; TCRdb keeps only in-frame clonotypes and omits some of them. The sample records about 590,000 clones, roughly 95% being singletons. The receptor was derived from a woman in her thirties in good health. The chain has TRBV7-2 and TRBJ2-7; D remains unclear. The material sequenced was naive CD8+ T cells sorted from blood. Written as DNA, the CDR3 is TGTGCCAGCGGACGCACTGAAGAACACTACGAGCAGTACTTC. Encoded protein: CASGRTEEHYEQYF.